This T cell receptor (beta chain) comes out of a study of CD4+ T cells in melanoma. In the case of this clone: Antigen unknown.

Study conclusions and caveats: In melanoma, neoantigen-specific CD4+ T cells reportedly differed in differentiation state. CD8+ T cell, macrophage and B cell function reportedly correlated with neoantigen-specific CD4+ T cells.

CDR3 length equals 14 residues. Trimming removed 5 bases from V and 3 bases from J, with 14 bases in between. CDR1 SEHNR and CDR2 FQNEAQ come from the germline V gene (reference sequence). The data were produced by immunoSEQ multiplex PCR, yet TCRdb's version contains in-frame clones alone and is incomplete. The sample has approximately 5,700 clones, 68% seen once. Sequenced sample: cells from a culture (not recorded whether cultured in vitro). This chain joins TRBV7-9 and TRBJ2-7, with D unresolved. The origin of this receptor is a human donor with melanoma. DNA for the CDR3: TGTGCCAGCAGCCCCCCATTTCGAAACTACGAGCAGTACTTC. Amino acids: CASSPPFRNYEQYF.